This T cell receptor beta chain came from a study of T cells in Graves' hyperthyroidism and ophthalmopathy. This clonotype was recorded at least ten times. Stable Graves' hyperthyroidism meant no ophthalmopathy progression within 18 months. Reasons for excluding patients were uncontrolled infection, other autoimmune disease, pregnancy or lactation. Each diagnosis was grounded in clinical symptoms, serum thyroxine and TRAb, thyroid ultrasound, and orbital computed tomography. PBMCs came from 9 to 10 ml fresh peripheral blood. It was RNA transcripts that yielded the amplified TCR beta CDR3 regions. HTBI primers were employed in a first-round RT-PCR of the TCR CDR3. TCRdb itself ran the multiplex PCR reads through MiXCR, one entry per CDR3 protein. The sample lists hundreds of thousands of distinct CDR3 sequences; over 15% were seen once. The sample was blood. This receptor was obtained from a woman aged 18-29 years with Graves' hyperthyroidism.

CDR3 in DNA: TGTGCCAGCCGCCCCCGGGCGGGCTTTTTCGCAGATACGCAGTATTTT. Translation: CASRPRAGFFADTQYF. This sequence joins TRBV28 and TRBJ2-3; tentative D call: TRBD2 (5 bases). The V end lost 8 bases, the J end lost 4 bases, and 22 bases lay between the germline ends. Per germline, CDR1 MDHEN and CDR2 SYDVKM. The CDR3 is made up of 16 amino acids.